These 8 T cell receptor beta chains were all obtained from the same sample, sequenced in a study of regulatory T cells in long-lasting Graves disease. To make TCR beta libraries, researchers used iRepertoire HTBI primers and Arm-PCR of CDR3 regions. From the multiplex PCR reads, TCRdb called clonotypes with MiXCR, one entry per CDR3 protein. The sample records fewer than 450,000 distinct CDR3 sequences, around 22% being singletons. Sample time point: persistent/refractory GD, antithyroid drugs over 5 years with positive TRAb. With RNA extracted from PBMCs as input, the TCR library was made. The specimen comprised peripheral blood mononuclear cells (PBMCs), sampled when the disease was refractory, from a patient treated with antithyroid drugs. The receptors stem from a female donor with Graves disease.

The V and J genes are TRBV12-3 or TRBV12-4 and TRBJ1-6; no reliable D call. This CDR3 has 14 amino acids. V gave up 7 bases and J gave up 5 bases, with 12 bases separating them. In nucleotides, the CDR3 is TGTGCCAGCACCATAACATCCGATAATTCACCCCTCCACTTT. Protein: CASTITSDNSPLHF.

This clonotype was found a few times. In DNA form, the CDR3 reads TGTGCCAGCAGCCAAGGCGACAGGTTCTTCACCTTC. Its protein product is CASSQGDRFFTF. The V call is TRBV3-1, the J call TRBJ1-2; D is perhaps TRBD1 (6 bases). The V end was cut by 1 base, the J end by 13 bases, with 13 bases between. CDR1 and CDR2 from the germline V gene are LGHDT and YNNKEL (reference sequence). This CDR3 has 12 amino acids.

Ten or more counts support this clonotype. The V call is TRBV12-3 or TRBV12-4, the J call TRBJ2-7; TRBD1 aligns across 7 bases. CDR3 length: 14 amino acids. V was pared by 6 bases and J by 0 bases, with 5 bases of the junction left unmatched. The CDR3 region has the DNA TGTGCCAGCAGCACAAGGGACAGCTCCTACGAGCAGTACTTC. Amino acids: CASSTRDSSYEQYF.

Remarks on this clonotype: A clone one base away is much larger, so this may be a read error. The rearrangement joins TRBV7-2 to TRBJ1-4; TRBD1 is a possible D gene (6 bases). From germline, CDR1 is SGHTA and CDR2 FQGNSA. This CDR3 is built from 14 residues. V lost 8 bases and J 10 bases, leaving 20 bases between the germline ends. The CDR3 DNA sequence: TGTGCCAGCGCTCCGGGACACCCGTCTGGAAAACTGTTTTTT. Translated: CASAPGHPSGKLFF.

A few counts support this clonotype. One end of the junction varies from germline; a read error may be responsible. The chain links TRBV12-3 or TRBV12-4 to TRBJ1-1; D gene unclear. The length of the CDR3 is 12 residues. CDR3: CASSLEGSEAFF. CDR3 DNA: TGTGCCAGCAGCTTAGAAGGATCTGAAGCTTTCTTT.

In its sample, this clonotype was seen once. The V call is TRBV12-5, the J call TRBJ1-5; D call uncertain. With 0 bases removed from V and 5 bases from J, the gap between germline ends came to 17 bases. The CDR3 has 17 amino acids. In germline, CDR1 is LGHNT, CDR2 FRNRAP. The CDR3 region has the DNA TGTGCTAGTGGTTTGGTTCCTTCCGGGCAATTTTATCAGCCCCAGCATTTT. Translated: CASGLVPSGQFYQPQHF. Full variable domain (rest looked up from reference TRBV12-5 and TRBJ1-5): DARVTQTPRHKVTEMGQEVTMRCQPILGHNTVFWYRQTMMQGLELLAYFRNRAPLDDSGMPKDRFSAEMPDATLATLKIQPSEPRDSAVYFCASGLVPSGQFYQPQHFGDGTRLSIL.

This chain uses TRBV11-3 with TRBJ2-7, with TRBD2 identical over 12 bases. This CDR3 contains 17 residues. The germline CDR1 and CDR2 sequences are SGHNT and YENEEA. Unmatched junction bases numbered 7, after V lost 0 bases and J lost 4 bases. CDR3 bases: TGTGCCAGCAGCTTAGAGGGGCTAGCGGGAGGGCCTTACGAGCAGTACTTC. It encodes CASSLEGLAGGPYEQYF.

This clonotype was seen at least ten times. The J gene is TRBJ2-7, the V gene TRBV2; TRBD1 aligns across 7 bases. V lost 2 bases, J lost 7 bases, and 11 bases stayed unmatched. Germline V CDR1 and CDR2: SNHLY, FYNNEI. The CDR3 runs to 15 residues. The CDR3 here is CASSELQGKWGEQYF. The DNA of the CDR3 is TGTGCCAGCAGTGAACTACAGGGGAAATGGGGGGAGCAGTACTTC.